One sample yielded the 17 T cell receptor beta chains listed below, sequenced in a study of cytomegalovirus exposure and HLA in healthy donors. PCR was performed using 60 Vbeta and 13 Jbeta primers. Repertoires were generated with immunoSEQ multiplex PCR, while TCRdb's copy carries only in-frame clones and drops some. The sample contains 100,000 to 150,000 clones, around 80% of which appear only once. Sequenced input: PBMCs. Receptors were obtained from a woman under 30 in good health and CMV-seronegative.

This clone was observed once. The J gene is TRBJ2-5, the V gene TRBV20-1, with D possibly TRBD2 on 5 matching bases. The CDR3 is 11 amino acids. With 3 bases removed from V and 11 bases from J, the gap between germline ends came to 13 bases. From germline, CDR1 is DFQATT and CDR2 SNEGSKA (reference sequence). CDR3 sequence reads: CSASRPGFQYF. CDR3 in DNA: TGCAGTGCTAGTCGACCGGGATTTCAGTACTTC.

V gene TRBV5-1 combines with J gene TRBJ1-6; no reliable D call. The CDR3 loop spans 17 amino acids. Germline V lookup: CDR1 SGHRS, CDR2 YFSETQ. Trimming took 1 base from V and 7 from J, leaving 18 bases between them. The chain's CDR3 is CASSLQTPGGANSPLHF. The CDR3 DNA is TGCGCCAGCAGCTTGCAAACCCCGGGAGGAGCGAATTCACCCCTCCACTTT.

This chain joins TRBV18 and TRBJ2-7; 9 bases are shared with TRBD2. There are 14 residues in the CDR3. V was clipped by 7 bases and J by 2 bases; unmatched bases: 6. The V gene's germline CDR1 is KGHSH and CDR2 LQKENI. The CDR3 DNA follows: TGTGCCAGCTTCTCTAGCGGGACAACCTACGAGCAGTACTTC. It encodes CASFSSGTTYEQYF.

The chain couples TRBV5-1 to TRBJ2-7; 9 bases are a match to TRBD2. The CDR3 is 14 amino acids. The J segment lost 5 bases and the V segment lost 4 bases, leaving 7 bases of the junction unmatched. Germline loops: CDR1 SGHRS, CDR2 YFSETQ. The CDR3 protein is CASSLAGGVDEQYF. The CDR3 DNA follows: TGCGCCAGCAGCCTGGCGGGGGGGGTAGACGAGCAGTACTTC.

A single count supports this clone. This chain uses TRBV19 with TRBJ1-1; tentatively, D is TRBD1 (5 bases). CDR1 is LNHDA and CDR2 is SQIVND in the germline V gene (reference sequence). CDR3 length: 13 residues. V lost 3 bases and J 3 bases, leaving 8 bases between the germline ends. The CDR3: CASSITTDTEAFF. The CDR3 nucleotides read TGTGCCAGTAGTATTACGACAGACACTGAAGCTTTCTTT.

CDR3: CASSRQGGPNTEAFF. CDR3 nucleotides: TGTGCCAGCTCACGTCAGGGTGGACCGAACACTGAAGCTTTCTTT. This chain uses TRBV18 with TRBJ1-1, with D possibly TRBD1 on 5 matching bases. The V gene lost 4 bases and the J gene lost 1 base, with 13 bases spanning the gap. This CDR3 contains 15 residues. The V gene's germline CDR1 is KGHSH and CDR2 LQKENI.

The rearrangement links TRBV5-6 to TRBJ2-1; 15 bases line up with TRBD2. CDR3 length: 16 residues. The germline V gene encodes CDR1 SGHDT and CDR2 YYEEEE. Unmatched junction bases numbered 7, after V lost 3 bases and J lost 9 bases. CDR3 sequence reads: CASSSPGLAGGGEQFF. The DNA of the CDR3 is TGTGCCAGCAGCTCTCCGGGACTAGCGGGAGGTGGTGAGCAGTTCTTC.

The gene calls are TRBV30 and TRBJ2-7; TRBD1 agrees at 7 bases. This CDR3 contains 17 residues. Unmatched junction bases numbered 15, after V lost 0 bases and J lost 4 bases. Looked up from germline, CDR1 is GTSNPN and CDR2 is SVGIG (reference sequence). This CDR3 reads CAWSVFMMGQSVYEQYF. The CDR3 DNA reads TGTGCCTGGAGTGTATTCATGATGGGACAGAGCGTATACGAGCAGTACTTC.

The chain carries TRBV7-9 and TRBJ1-1; 7 nucleotides match TRBD1. Looked up from germline, CDR1 is SEHNR and CDR2 is FQNEAQ (reference sequence). Trimming at V came to 0 bases and at J to 6 bases, leaving 13 bases not matched to a gene. The CDR3 has 17 amino acids. The CDR3 sequence is CASSLAAPAGGKAEAFF. DNA of the CDR3: TGTGCCAGCAGCTTAGCGGCCCCCGCAGGGGGTAAAGCTGAAGCTTTCTTT.

The V gene is TRBV2, the J gene TRBJ2-7; tentative D call: TRBD1 (6 bases). The V gene lost 7 bases and the J gene lost 7 bases, with 17 bases spanning the gap. CDR1 and CDR2 (germline): SNHLY, FYNNEI. This CDR3 is 13 amino acids long. Here the CDR3 reads CASIAGAFGEQYF. For the CDR3, the DNA is TGTGCCAGCATCGCAGGGGCGTTTGGAGAGCAGTACTTC.

CDR3 protein: CATSRDRQGRDEQFF. The CDR3 nucleotides read TGTGCCACCAGCAGAGATCGCCAGGGCCGAGATGAGCAGTTCTTC. The chain carries TRBV15 and TRBJ2-1, with a tentative D call TRBD1 (5 bases). Germline loops: CDR1 LNHNV, CDR2 YYDKDF (reference sequence). Trimming removed 0 bases from V and 8 bases from J, with 14 bases in between. This CDR3 comprises 15 residues.

V usage is TRBV7-9 and J usage is TRBJ2-7; 9 bases are shared with TRBD2. Germline assignment: CDR1 SEHNR and CDR2 FQNEAQ (reference sequence). Germline trimming cut 1 base from V and 6 bases from J; bases unmatched to any gene: 7. This CDR3 has 15 residues. CDR3 residues: CASSLEGGREGEQYF. The DNA for the CDR3 is TGTGCCAGCAGCTTAGAGGGCGGGAGGGAAGGCGAGCAGTACTTC.

This rearrangement joins TRBV15 to TRBJ2-7, with D possibly being TRBD1 (6 bases). There are 14 residues in the CDR3. Germline-derived CDR1 and CDR2 are LNHNV and YYDKDF (reference sequence). V was shortened by 0 bases and J by 3 bases, with 9 bases between the two germline ends. In DNA, the CDR3 is TGTGCCACCAGCAGAGAACAGGGTATCTACGAGCAGTACTTC. This encodes CATSREQGIYEQYF.

This clone was seen only a few times. The chain recombines TRBV7-2 with TRBJ2-7; D uncertain. The germline V and J ends were trimmed by 1 base and 6 bases, with 16 bases remaining between them. Germline V CDR1 and CDR2: SGHTA, FQGNSA. CDR3 length equals 15 residues. The CDR3 DNA reads as TGTGCCAGCAGCTTAGGGTTCGCAGGTCAATCCGAGCAGTACTTC. It yields the protein CASSLGFAGQSEQYF.

The chain uses TRBV6-6 and TRBJ2-6; 7 positions agree with TRBD1. Germline values: CDR1 MNHNY, CDR2 SVGAGI (reference sequence). V dropped 4 bases and J dropped 1; count of bases not matched to a gene: 1. The CDR3 length is 15 residues. CDR3 region: CASSLQGSGANVLTF. The DNA for the CDR3 is TGTGCCAGCAGTTTACAGGGGTCTGGGGCCAACGTCCTGACTTTC.

V and J are TRBV6-5 and TRBJ1-1; D gene ambiguous. Germline V gene lookup returns CDR1 MNHEY and CDR2 SVGAGI. The length of the CDR3 is 15 residues. The germline V and J ends were trimmed by 0 bases and 0 bases, with 8 bases remaining between them. The CDR3 spells CASSYSTRMNTEAFF. CDR3 nucleotides: TGTGCCAGCAGTTACTCGACGCGGATGAACACTGAAGCTTTCTTT.

This clone was seen once. J is TRBJ2-2 and V is TRBV5-6; D possibly corresponds to TRBD2 (6 bases). The CDR3 runs 16 residues. V was cut by 4 bases and J by 1 base, with 14 bases left in between. In germline, CDR1 is SGHDT, CDR2 YYEEEE. The CDR3 is CASSPWGLLNTGELFF. Written as DNA, the CDR3 is TGTGCCAGCAGCCCCTGGGGACTTCTGAACACCGGGGAGCTGTTTTTT.